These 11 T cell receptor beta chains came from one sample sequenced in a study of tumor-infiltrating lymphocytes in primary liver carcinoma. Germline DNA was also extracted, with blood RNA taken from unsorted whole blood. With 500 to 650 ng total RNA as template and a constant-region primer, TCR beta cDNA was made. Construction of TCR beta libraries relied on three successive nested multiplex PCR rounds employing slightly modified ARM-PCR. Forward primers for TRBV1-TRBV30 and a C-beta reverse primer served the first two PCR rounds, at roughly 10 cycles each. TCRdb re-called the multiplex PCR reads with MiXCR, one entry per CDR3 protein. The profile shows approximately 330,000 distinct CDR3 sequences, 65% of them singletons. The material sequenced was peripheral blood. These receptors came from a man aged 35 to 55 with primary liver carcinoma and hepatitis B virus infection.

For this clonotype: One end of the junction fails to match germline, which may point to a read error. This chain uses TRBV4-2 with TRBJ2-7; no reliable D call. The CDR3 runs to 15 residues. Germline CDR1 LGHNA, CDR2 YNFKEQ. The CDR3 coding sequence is TGTGCCAGCAGCCAAGATAGGCTAGTAAGTACCGAGCAGTGCTTC. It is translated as CASSQDRLVSTEQCF.

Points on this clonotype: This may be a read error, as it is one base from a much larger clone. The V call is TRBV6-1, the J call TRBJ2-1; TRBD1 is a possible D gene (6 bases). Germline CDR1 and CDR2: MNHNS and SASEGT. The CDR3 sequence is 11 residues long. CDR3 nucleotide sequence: TGTGTCAGCAGTACCCGACAGGCACAGTTCTTC. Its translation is CVSSTRQAQFF.

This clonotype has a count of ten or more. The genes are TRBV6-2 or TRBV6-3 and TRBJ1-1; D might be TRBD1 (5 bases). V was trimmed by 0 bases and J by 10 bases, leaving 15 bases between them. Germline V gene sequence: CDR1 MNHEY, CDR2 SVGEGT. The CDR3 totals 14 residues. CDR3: CASSYSAAMGRAFF. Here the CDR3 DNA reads TGTGCCAGCAGTTACTCCGCGGCGATGGGGCGAGCTTTCTTT.

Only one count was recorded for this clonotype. Written as DNA, the CDR3 is TGTGCCAGCAGCGTCACGGAGGGGGCGCACACCGGGGAGCTGTTTTTT. Residues: CASSVTEGAHTGELFF. This sequence joins TRBV9 and TRBJ2-2; the D gene is possibly TRBD1 (7 bases). This CDR3 is built from 16 residues. The V gene's germline CDR1 is SGDLS and CDR2 YYNGEE. With 2 bases removed from V and 3 bases from J, the gap between germline ends came to 14 bases.

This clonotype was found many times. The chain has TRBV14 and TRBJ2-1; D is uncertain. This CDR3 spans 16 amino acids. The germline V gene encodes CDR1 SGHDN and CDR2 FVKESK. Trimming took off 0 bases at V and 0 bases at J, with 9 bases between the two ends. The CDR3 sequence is CASSQDRWGSYNEQFF. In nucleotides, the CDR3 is TGTGCCAGCAGCCAAGATAGGTGGGGCTCCTACAATGAGCAGTTCTTC.

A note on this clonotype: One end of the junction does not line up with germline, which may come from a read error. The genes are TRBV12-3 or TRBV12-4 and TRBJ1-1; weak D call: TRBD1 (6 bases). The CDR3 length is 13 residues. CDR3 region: CDSTSRGNIEAFF. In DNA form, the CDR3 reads TGTGACAGCACCTCAAGGGGGAACATTGAAGCTTTCTTT.

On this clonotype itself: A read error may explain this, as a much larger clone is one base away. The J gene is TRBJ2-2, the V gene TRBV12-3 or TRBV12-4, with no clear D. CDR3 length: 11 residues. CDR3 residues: CVSSLAGELFF. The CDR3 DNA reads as TGTGTCAGCAGTTTAGCCGGGGAGCTGTTTTTT.

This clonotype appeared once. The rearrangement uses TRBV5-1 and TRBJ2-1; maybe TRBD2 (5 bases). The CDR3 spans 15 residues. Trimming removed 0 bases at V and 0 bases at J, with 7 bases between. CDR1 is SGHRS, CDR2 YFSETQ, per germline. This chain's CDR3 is CASSLVSDSYNEQFF. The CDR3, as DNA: TGCGCCAGCAGCTTGGTTAGCGACTCCTACAATGAGCAGTTCTTC.

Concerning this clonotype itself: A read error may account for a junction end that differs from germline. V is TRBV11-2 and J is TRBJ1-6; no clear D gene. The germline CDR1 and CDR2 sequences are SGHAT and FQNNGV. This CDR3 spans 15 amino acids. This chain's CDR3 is CASSVVVVSNSSLHF. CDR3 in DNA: TGTGCCAGCAGCGTTGTGGTGGTTAGCAATTCATCCCTCCACTTT.

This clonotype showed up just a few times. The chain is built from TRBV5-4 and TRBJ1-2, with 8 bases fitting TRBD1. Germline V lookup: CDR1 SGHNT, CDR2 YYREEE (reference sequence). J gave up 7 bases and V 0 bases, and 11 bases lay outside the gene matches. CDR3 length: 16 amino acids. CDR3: CASSLGGGQGNGGYTF. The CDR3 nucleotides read TGTGCCAGCAGCTTGGGGGGAGGACAGGGTAATGGTGGCTACACCTTC. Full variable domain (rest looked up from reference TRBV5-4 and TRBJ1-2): ETGVTQSPTHLIKTRGQQVTLRCSSQSGHNTVSWYQQALGQGPQFIFQYYREEENGRGNFPPRFSGLQFPNYSSELNVNALELDDSALYLCASSLGGGQGNGGYTFGSGTRLTVV.

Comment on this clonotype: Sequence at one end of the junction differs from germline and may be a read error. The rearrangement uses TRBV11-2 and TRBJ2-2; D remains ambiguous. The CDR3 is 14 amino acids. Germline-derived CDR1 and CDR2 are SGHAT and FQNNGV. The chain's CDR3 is CTSSLVFGTRELFF. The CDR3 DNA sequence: TGTACCAGCAGCTTAGTGTTCGGCACCAGGGAGCTGTTTTTT.